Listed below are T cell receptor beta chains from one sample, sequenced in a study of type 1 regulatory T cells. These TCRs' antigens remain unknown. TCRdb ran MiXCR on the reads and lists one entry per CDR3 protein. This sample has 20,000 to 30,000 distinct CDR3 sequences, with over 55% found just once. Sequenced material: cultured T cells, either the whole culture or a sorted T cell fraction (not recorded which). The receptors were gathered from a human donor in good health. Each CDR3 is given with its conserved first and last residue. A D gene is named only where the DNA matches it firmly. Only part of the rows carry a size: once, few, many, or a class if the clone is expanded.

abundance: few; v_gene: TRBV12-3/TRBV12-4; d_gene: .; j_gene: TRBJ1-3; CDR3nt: TGTGCCAGCAGTTGGACAGCCTCTGGAAACACCATATATTTT; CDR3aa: CASSWTASGNTIYF
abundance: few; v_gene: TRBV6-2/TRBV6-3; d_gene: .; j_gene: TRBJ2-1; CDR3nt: TGTGCCAGCAGTTACTCCAGAGAGGGTGAGCAGTTCTTC; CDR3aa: CASSYSREGEQFF
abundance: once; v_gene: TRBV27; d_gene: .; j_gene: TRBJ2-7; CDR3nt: TGTGCCAGCAGTTTATCGGCCGCTGGAGACGAGCAGTACTTC; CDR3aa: CASSLSAAGDEQYF
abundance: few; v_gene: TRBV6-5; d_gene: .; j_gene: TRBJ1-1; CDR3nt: TGTGCCAGCAGTTACTCAGGGGGGGGGAGGAACACTGAAGCTTTCTTT; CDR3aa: CASSYSGGGRNTEAFF
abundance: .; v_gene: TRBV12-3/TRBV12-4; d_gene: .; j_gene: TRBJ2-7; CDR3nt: TGTGCCAGCAGTTTTACTGGGGGGGCCGGCGAGCAGTACTTC; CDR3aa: CASSFTGGAGEQYF
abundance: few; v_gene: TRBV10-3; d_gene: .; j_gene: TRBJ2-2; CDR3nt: TGTGCCGGCTCCCAGGGAGTGGCCGGGGAGCTGTTTTTT; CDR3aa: CAGSQGVAGELFF
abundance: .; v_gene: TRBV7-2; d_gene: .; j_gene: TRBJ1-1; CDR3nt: TGTGCCAGCAGCTTAGTTGGCAGATCGAACACTGAAGCTTTCTTT; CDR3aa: CASSLVGRSNTEAFF
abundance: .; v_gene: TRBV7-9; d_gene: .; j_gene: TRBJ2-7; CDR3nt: TGTGCCAGCAGCTCCCGACAGTCCTACGAGCAGTACTTC; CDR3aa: CASSSRQSYEQYF
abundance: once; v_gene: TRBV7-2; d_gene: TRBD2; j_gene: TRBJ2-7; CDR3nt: TGTGCCAGCAGCTTCGGGGGGGCGAACTCCTACGAGCAGTACTTC; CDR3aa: CASSFGGANSYEQYF
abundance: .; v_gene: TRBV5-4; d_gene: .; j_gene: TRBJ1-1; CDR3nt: TGTGCCAGCAGCTTGGCTTTGAACACTGAAGCTTTCTTT; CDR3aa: CASSLALNTEAFF
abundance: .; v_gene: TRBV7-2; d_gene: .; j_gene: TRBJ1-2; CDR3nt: TGTGCCAGCAGCTCCCGGGACTCCGGAGGCTACACCTTC; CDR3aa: CASSSRDSGGYTF
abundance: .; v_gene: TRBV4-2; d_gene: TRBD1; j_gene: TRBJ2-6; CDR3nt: TGTGCCAGCAGCCAACCGGGACAGCTCATCTCTGGGGCCAACGTCCTGACTTTC; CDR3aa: CASSQPGQLISGANVLTF
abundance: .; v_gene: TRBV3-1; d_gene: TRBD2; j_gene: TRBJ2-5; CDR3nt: TGTGCCAGCAGCCAACGGGCGGGGGGGTTGGAGACCCAGTACTTC; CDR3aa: CASSQRAGGLETQYF
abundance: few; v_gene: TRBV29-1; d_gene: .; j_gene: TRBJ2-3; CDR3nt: TGCAGCGTTGTGCGGGGAGACACAGATACGCAGTATTTT; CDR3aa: CSVVRGDTDTQYF
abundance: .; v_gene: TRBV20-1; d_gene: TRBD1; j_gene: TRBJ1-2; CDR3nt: TGCAGTGCCGAAGGGGGGCTGGACAGGAACGGCTACACCTTC; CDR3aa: CSAEGGLDRNGYTF
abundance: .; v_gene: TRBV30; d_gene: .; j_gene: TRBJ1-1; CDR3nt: TGTGCCTGGACCCCGCCGGGTCGTTTTACTGAAGCTTTCTTT; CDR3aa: CAWTPPGRFTEAFF
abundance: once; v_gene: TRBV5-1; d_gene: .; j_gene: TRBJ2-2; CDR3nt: TGCGCCAGCACCGCCCGGGACCCAGGGATGGGCACCGGGGGGCTGTTCTTT; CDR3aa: CASTARDPGMGTGGLFF
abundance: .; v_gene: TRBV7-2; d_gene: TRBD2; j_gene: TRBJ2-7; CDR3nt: TGTGCCAGCAGCCGGGGACTAGCGGGGAAGGGCAACGAGCAGTACTTC; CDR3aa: CASSRGLAGKGNEQYF
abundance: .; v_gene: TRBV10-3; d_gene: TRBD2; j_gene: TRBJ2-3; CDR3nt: TGTGCCATCAGTGAGTCACGAATAGCGGGGGGGCCCCCAGATACGCAGTATTTT; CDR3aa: CAISESRIAGGPPDTQYF
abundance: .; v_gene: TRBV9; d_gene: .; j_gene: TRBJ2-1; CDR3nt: TGTGCCAGCAGCGTAGAATACCGGGGAACCAATAATCGCTCCTACAATGAGCAGTTCTTC; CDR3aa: CASSVEYRGTNNRSYNEQFF
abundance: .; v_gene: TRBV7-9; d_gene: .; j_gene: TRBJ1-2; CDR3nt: TGTGCCAGCAGCTTAGGGAGGGGGTCCATCTATGGCTACACCTTC; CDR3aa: CASSLGRGSIYGYTF
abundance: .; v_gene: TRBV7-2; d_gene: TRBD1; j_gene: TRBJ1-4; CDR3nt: TGTGCCTCACAGGGGGCTCCTGAAAAACTGTTTTTT; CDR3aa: CASQGAPEKLFF
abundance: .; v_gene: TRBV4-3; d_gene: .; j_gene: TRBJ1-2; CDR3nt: TGCGCCAGCAGCCAGGGTGACAGGAACTATGGCTACACCTTC; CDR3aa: CASSQGDRNYGYTF
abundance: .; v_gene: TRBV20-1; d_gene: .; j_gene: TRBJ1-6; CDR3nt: TGCAGTGCTAGAGAGAGCCTTTCACCCCTCCACTTT; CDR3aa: CSARESLSPLHF
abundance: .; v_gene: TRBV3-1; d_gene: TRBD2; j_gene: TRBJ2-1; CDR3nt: TGTGCCAGCACTAAAATTAGCGGGGATCTGTTCTTC; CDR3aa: CASTKISGDLFF
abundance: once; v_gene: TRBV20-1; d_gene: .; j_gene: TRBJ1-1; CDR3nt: TGCAGTGCTAGAGAGACAGGCCGTGACACTGAAGCTTTCTTT; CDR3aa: CSARETGRDTEAFF
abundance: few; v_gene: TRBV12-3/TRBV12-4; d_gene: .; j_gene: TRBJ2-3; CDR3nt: TGTGCCAGCAGTGGGGAGGCTCCTAGCACAGATACGCAGTATTTT; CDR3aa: CASSGEAPSTDTQYF
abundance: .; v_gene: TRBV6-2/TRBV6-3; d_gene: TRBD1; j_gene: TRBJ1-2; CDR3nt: TGTGCCAGCAGTTACTCGTCTTACAGGGGCTATGGCTACACCTTC; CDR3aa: CASSYSSYRGYGYTF
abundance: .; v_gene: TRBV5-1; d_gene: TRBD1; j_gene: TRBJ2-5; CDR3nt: TGCGCCAGCAGCTTGGGGGGACAGAATTGGGAGACCCAGTACTTC; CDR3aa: CASSLGGQNWETQYF
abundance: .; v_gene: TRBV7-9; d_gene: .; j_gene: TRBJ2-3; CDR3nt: TGTGCCAGCAGCTTTTCGGTACCAGATACGCAGTATTTT; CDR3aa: CASSFSVPDTQYF
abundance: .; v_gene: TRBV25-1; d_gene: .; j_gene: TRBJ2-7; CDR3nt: TGTGCCAGCAGTGAATACGCGGCTACCTACGAGCAGTACTTC; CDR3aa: CASSEYAATYEQYF
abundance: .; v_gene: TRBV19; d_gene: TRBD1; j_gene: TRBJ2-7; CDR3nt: TGTGCCAGTAGTATCCCGGGACAGGGGACCTACGAGCAGTACTTC; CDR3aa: CASSIPGQGTYEQYF
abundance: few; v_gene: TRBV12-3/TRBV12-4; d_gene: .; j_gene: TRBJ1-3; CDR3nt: TGTGCCAGCAGTTTAAGGTTCTCTGGAAACACCATATATTTT; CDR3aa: CASSLRFSGNTIYF
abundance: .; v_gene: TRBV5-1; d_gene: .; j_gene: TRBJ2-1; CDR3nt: TGCGCCAGCAGCTTGACGGGACTGGGGGCCCGCGAGCAGTTCTTC; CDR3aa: CASSLTGLGAREQFF
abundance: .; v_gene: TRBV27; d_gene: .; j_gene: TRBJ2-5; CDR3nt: TGTGCCAGCAGTCGAACGGGGCTCCAAGAGACCCAGTACTTC; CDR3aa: CASSRTGLQETQYF
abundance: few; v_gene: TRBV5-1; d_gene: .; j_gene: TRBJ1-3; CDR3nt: TGCGCCAGCAGCTTGGCCCGGGTTGACTCTGGAAACACCATATATTTT; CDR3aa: CASSLARVDSGNTIYF
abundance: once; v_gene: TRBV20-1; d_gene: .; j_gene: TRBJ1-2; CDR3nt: TGCAGTGCTAGGTCGGGAGGAGGGGCAGGGGAAGACTATGGCTACACCTTC; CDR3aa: CSARSGGGAGEDYGYTF
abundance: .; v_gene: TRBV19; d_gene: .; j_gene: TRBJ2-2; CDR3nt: TGTGCCAGTGGGAAAAGGGGGTCGGGAACCGGGGAGCTGTTTTTT; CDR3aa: CASGKRGSGTGELFF
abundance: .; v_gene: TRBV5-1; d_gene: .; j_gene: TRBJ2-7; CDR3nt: TGCGCCAGCAGCCCAATACCGGGAACCTACGAGCAGTACTTC; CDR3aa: CASSPIPGTYEQYF
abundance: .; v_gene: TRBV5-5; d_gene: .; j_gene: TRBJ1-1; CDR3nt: TGTGCCAGCAGCTGGTTCTATCCGCGGGACACTGAAGCTTTCTTT; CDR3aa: CASSWFYPRDTEAFF